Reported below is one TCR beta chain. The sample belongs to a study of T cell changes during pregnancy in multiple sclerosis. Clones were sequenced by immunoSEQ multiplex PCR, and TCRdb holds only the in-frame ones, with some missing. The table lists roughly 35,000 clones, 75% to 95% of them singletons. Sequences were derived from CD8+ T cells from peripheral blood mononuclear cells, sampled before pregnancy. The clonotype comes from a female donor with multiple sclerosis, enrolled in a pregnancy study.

The CDR3 spells CASSISPGGTDTQYF. The CDR3 nucleotides are TGTGCCAGTAGTATCAGCCCGGGAGGGACAGATACGCAGTATTTT. This chain connects TRBV19 to TRBJ2-3, with 8 bases aligning to TRBD2. There are 15 residues in the CDR3. After removal of 3 bases from V and 3 bases from J, the junction contained 5 bases not matched to a gene. The V gene's germline CDR1 is LNHDA and CDR2 SQIVND (reference sequence).